The T cell receptor (beta chain) described here comes from a study of blood T cell repertoires in COVID-19. The overall study: The cDNA or gDNA used as material had been derived from T cells, B-cell-depleted T cells, or PBMCs.

TCRdb's table, derived via immunoSEQ multiplex PCR, lists solely in-frame clones and lacks some. The data show 250,000 to 300,000 clones, about 88% seen once. Germline lookup yields CDR1 ENHRY and CDR2 SYGVKD. Germline trimming cut 7 bases from V and 2 bases from J; bases unmatched to any gene: 7. This CDR3 comprises 14 residues. The V call is TRBV10-3, the J call TRBJ1-1, with 7 nucleotides matching TRBD1. Sequenced sample: peripheral blood. The clonotype originates from a woman under 40 with COVID-19, enrolled during active disease. The CDR3 sequence: CAIKEGAVNTEAFF. In DNA, the CDR3 is TGTGCCATCAAGGAGGGGGCGGTCAACACTGAAGCTTTCTTT.